Sequencing of this T cell receptor (beta chain) was carried out in a study of OX40 agonist ivuxolimab in advanced cancers. Overall study context: Patients' therapy was ivuxolimab, an antibody that acts as an agonist of OX40 (CD134).

V shed 0 bases and J shed 0 bases, with 15 bases lying between them. The CDR3 covers 17 residues. Germline V CDR1 and CDR2: LGHNA, YNFKEQ. TCRdb keeps only in-frame clones here, not all; method: immunoSEQ multiplex PCR. Of some 90,000 clones listed, more than 70% were seen once; the top ten hold about 4%. This chain links TRBV4-2 with TRBJ2-7; tentatively, D is TRBD1 or TRBD2 (5 bases each). The sample was CD4+ or CD8+ T cells sorted from blood, taken in a trial of the OX40 agonist ivuxolimab. The sequence came from an adult with an advanced solid tumor such as melanoma, head and neck, liver or kidney cancer. The CDR3 here is CASSQDSPGTDSYEQYF. The DNA for the CDR3 is TGTGCCAGCAGCCAAGACAGTCCTGGGACGGACTCCTACGAGCAGTACTTC.